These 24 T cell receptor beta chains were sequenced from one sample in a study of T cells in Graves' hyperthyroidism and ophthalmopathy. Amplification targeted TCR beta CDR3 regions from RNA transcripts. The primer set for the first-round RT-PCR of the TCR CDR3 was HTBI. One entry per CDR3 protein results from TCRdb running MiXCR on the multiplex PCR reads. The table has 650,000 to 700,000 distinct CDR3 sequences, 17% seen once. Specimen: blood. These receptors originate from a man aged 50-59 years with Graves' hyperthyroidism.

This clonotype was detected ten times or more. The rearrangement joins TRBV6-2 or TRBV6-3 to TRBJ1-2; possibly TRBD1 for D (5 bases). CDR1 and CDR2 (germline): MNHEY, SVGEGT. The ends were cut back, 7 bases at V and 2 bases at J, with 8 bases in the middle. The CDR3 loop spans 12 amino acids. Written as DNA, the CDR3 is TGTGCCAGCAACCAGGGCAACTATGGCTACACCTTC. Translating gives CASNQGNYGYTF.

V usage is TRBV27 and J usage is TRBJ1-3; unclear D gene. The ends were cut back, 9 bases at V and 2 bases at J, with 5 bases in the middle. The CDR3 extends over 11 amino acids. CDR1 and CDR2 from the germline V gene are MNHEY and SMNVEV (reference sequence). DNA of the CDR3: TGTGCCAGTCGCCCTGGAAACACCATATATTTT. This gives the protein CASRPGNTIYF.

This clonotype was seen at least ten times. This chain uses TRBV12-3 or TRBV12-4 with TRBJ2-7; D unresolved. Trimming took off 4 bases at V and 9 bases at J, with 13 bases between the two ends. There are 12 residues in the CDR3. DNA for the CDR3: TGTGCCAGCAGTTCTACGTCTTCCGGGCAGTACTTC. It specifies CASSSTSSGQYF.

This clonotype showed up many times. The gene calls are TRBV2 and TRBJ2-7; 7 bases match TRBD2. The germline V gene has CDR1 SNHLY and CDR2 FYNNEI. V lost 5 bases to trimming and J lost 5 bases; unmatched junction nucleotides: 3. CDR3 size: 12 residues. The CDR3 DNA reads TGTGCCAGCAGTCCTACTAGCGACGAGCAGTACTTC. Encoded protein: CASSPTSDEQYF.

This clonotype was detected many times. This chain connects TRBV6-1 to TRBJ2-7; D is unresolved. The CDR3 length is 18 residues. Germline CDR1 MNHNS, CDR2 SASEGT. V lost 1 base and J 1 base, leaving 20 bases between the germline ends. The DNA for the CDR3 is TGTGCCAGCAGTGAAGGGGTCAGGTGGCGGCTTGCTTCCTACGAGCAGTACTTC. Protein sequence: CASSEGVRWRLASYEQYF.

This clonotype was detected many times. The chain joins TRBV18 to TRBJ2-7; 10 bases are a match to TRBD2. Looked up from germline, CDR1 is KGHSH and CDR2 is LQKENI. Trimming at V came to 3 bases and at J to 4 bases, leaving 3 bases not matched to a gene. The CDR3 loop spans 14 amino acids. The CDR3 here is CASSPTSGEYEQYF. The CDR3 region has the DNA TGTGCCAGCTCACCTACTAGCGGGGAGTACGAGCAGTACTTC.

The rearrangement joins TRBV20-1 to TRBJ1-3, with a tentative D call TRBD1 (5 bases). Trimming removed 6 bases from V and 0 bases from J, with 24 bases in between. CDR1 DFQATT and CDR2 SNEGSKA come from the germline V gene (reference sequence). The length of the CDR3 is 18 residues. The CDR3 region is CSARGAVTRPFSGNTIYF. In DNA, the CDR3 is TGCAGTGCGCGAGGGGCAGTAACCCGTCCTTTCTCTGGAAACACCATATATTTT.

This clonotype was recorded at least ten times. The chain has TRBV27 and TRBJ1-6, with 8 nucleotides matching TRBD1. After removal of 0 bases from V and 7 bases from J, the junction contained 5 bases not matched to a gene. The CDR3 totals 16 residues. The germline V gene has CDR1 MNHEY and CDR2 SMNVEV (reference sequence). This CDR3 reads CASSLSARQGNSPLHF. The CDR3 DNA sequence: TGTGCCAGCAGTTTATCGGCTAGACAGGGGAATTCACCCCTCCACTTT.

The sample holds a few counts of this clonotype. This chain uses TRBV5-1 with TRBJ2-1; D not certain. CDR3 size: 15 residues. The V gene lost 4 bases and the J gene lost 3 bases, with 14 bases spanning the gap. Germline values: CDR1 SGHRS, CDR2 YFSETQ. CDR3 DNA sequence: TGCGCCAGCAGCCCCGACTTCCCGATCTACAATGAGCAGTTCTTC. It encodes CASSPDFPIYNEQFF.

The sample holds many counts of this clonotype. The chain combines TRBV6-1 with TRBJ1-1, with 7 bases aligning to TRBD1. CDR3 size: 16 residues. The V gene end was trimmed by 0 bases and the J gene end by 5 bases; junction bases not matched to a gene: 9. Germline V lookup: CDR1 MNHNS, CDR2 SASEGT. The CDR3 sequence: CASSEAEGALATEAFF. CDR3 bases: TGTGCCAGCAGTGAAGCGGAGGGGGCGTTAGCGACTGAAGCTTTCTTT.

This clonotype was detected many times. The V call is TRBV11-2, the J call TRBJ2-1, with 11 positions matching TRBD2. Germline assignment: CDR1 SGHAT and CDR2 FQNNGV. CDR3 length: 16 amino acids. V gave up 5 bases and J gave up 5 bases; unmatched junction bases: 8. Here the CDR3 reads CASSTRLAGINNEQFF. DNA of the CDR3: TGTGCCAGCAGCACCCGACTAGCGGGGATAAACAATGAGCAGTTCTTC.

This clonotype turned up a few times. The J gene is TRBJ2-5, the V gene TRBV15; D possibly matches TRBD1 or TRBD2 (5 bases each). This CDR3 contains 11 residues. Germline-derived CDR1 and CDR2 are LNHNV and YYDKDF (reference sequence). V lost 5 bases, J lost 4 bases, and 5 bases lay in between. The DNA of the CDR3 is TGTGCCACCAGCGGGACAGAGACCCAGTACTTC. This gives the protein CATSGTETQYF.

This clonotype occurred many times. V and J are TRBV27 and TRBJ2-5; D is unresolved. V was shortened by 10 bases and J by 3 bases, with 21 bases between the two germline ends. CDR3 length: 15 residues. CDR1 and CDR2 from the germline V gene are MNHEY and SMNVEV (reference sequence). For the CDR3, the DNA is TGTGCCACCCCCCCGGCCCGACCGAAAAAAGAGACCCAGTACTTC. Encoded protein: CATPPARPKKETQYF.

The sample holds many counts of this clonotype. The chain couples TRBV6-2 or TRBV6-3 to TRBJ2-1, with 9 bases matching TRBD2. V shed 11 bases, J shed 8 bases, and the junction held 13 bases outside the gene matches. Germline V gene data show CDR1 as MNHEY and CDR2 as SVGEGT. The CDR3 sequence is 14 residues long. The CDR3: CAGGGGLPRDEQFF. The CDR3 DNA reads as TGTGCCGGCGGGGGGGGCCTCCCTAGGGATGAGCAGTTCTTC.

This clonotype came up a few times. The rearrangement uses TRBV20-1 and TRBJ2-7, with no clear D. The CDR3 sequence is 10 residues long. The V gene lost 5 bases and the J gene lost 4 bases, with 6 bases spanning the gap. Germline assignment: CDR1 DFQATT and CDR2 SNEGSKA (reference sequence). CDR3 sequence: CSAVEYEQYF. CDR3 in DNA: TGCAGTGCTGTAGAGTACGAGCAGTACTTC.

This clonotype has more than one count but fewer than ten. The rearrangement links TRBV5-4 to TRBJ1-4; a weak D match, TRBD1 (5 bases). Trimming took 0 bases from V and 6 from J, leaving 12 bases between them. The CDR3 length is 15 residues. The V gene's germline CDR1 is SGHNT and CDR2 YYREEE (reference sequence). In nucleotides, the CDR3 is TGTGCCAGCAGCTTGGGGGCAAGAGGGGATGAAAAACTGTTTTTT. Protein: CASSLGARGDEKLFF.

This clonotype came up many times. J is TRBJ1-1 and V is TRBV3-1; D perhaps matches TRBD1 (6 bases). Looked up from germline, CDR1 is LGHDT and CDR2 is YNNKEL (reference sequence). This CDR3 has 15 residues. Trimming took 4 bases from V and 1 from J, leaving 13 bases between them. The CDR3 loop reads CASSPFSGQNTEAFF. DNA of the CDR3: TGTGCCAGCAGCCCCTTCTCGGGACAGAACACTGAAGCTTTCTTT.

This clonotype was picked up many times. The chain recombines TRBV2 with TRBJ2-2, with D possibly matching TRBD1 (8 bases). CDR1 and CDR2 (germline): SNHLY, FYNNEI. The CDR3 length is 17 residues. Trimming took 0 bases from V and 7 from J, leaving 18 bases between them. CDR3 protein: CASSEARSGTGRGELFF. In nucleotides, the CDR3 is TGTGCCAGCAGTGAAGCGCGAAGCGGGACAGGCCGCGGGGAGCTGTTTTTT.

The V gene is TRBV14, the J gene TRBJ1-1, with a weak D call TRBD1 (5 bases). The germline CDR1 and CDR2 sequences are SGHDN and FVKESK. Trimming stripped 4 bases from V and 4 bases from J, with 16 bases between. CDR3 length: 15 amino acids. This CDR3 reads CASSPLFGGGTEAFF. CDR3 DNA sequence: TGTGCCAGCAGCCCATTATTCGGGGGTGGCACTGAAGCTTTCTTT. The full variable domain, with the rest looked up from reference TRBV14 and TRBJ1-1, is EAGVTQFPSHSVIEKGQTVTLRCDPISGHDNLYWYRRVMGKEIKFLLHFVKESKQDESGMPNNRFLAERTGGTYSTLKVQPAELEDSGVYFCASSPLFGGGTEAFFGQGTRLTVV.

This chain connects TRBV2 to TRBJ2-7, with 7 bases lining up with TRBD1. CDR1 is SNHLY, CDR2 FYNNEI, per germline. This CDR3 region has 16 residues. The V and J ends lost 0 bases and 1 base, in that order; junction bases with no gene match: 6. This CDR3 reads CASSEASRGLSYEQYF. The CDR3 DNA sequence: TGTGCCAGCAGTGAAGCAAGTAGGGGGCTATCCTACGAGCAGTACTTC.

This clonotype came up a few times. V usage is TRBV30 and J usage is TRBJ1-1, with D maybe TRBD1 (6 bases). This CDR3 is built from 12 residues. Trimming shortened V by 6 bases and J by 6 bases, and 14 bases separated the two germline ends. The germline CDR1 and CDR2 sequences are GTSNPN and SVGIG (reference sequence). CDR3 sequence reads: CACSNGQPEAFF. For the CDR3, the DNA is TGTGCCTGTTCTAATGGACAGCCTGAAGCTTTCTTT.

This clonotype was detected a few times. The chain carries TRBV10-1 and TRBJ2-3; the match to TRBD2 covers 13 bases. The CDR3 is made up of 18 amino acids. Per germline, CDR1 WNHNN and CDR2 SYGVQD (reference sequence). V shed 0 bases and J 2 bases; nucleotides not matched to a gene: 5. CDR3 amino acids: CASSESGLAGDFTDTQYF. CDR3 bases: TGCGCCAGCAGTGAGTCTGGACTAGCGGGAGATTTCACAGATACGCAGTATTTT.

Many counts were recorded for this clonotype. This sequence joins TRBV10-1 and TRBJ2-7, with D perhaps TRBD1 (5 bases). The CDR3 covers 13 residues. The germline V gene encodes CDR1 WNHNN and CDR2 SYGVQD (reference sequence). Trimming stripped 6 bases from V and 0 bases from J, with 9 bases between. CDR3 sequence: CASSIDSSYEQYF. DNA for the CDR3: TGCGCCAGCAGCATTGACAGCTCCTACGAGCAGTACTTC.

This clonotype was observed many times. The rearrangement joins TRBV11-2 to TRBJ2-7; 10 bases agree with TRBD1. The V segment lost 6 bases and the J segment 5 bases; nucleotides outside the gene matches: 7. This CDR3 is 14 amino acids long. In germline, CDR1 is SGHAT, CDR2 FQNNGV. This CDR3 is CASRKGTGDDEQYF. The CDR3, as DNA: TGTGCCAGCAGAAAGGGGACAGGGGACGACGAGCAGTACTTC.